These 25 T cell receptor beta chains share one sample of origin, sequenced in a study of T cells in localized non-small cell lung cancer. Libraries were prepared by immunoSEQ multiplex PCR; TCRdb keeps only in-frame clonotypes and omits some of them. This sample yields about 53,000 clones, of which approximately 80% are seen a single time; about 15% belongs to the top ten. The specimen was peripheral blood mononuclear cells, collected before any cancer treatment. The receptors shown here come from a man aged 40 to 70 with stage III lung adenocarcinoma.

This clone was seen only once. The V call is TRBV4-3, the J call TRBJ2-6; no clear D. Germline CDR1 and CDR2: LGHNA and YSLEER. The CDR3 runs to 18 residues. Between the trimmed V and J ends, which lost 0 bases and 0 bases, there was a span of 12 bases. As DNA, the CDR3 is TGCGCCAGCAGCCAAGAACCCGTCCCGAGCTCTGGGGCCAACGTCCTGACTTTC. Encoded protein: CASSQEPVPSSGANVLTF.

The rearrangement joins TRBV11-3 to TRBJ2-3; D may match TRBD1 or TRBD2 (7 bases each). The CDR3 spans 15 residues. V was shortened by 8 bases and J by 3 bases, with 18 bases between the two germline ends. Per the germline V gene, CDR1 is SGHNT and CDR2 is YENEEA. In nucleotides, the CDR3 is TGTGCCAGCTCCCGACAGGGAGGGCAAACAGATACGCAGTATTTT. Its protein is CASSRQGGQTDTQYF.

The chain carries TRBV9 and TRBJ2-2; tentative D call: TRBD2 (6 bases). V lost 0 bases and J 2 bases, leaving 11 bases between the germline ends. CDR3 size: 16 residues. Germline V gives CDR1 SGDLS, CDR2 YYNGEE. The CDR3 bases are TGTGCCAGCAGCGTAGAGCAGCGGGTCAACACCGGGGAGCTGTTTTTT. It codes for CASSVEQRVNTGELFF.

The J gene is TRBJ2-7, the V gene TRBV2; no firm D call. With 6 bases removed from V and 0 bases from J, the gap between germline ends came to 12 bases. Germline CDR1 is SNHLY and CDR2 is FYNNEI. The length of the CDR3 is 14 residues. For the CDR3, the DNA is TGTGCCAGCAGGCTAGGCCCGGACTCCTACGAGCAGTACTTC. This translates into CASRLGPDSYEQYF.

The chain recombines TRBV7-2 with TRBJ2-5, with no clear D. V shed 1 base and J shed 2 bases, with 5 bases lying between them. The CDR3 is made up of 13 amino acids. Germline lookup yields CDR1 SGHTA and CDR2 FQGNSA. In DNA, the CDR3 is TGTGCCAGCAGCTTAGGCCGACAAGAGACCCAGTACTTC. It yields the protein CASSLGRQETQYF.

CDR3 in DNA: TGTGCCAGCAGTGCCGTCGAAGGGAGACAGCCCCAGCATTTT. Translated: CASSAVEGRQPQHF. The V and J genes are TRBV2 and TRBJ1-5; D unresolved. V dropped 4 bases and J dropped 7 bases, with 14 bases sitting between them. The CDR3 is 14 amino acids. Germline V gene data show CDR1 as SNHLY and CDR2 as FYNNEI.

The chain is built from TRBV6-6 and TRBJ1-4; D is uncertain. The V and J ends lost 2 bases and 12 bases respectively, with 19 bases between them. Per the germline V gene, CDR1 is MNHNY and CDR2 is SVGAGI (reference sequence). CDR3 size: 15 residues. DNA of the CDR3: TGTGCCAGCAGTTACGGCGAGTCGCCAGCACTGGAACTGTTTTTT. It is translated as CASSYGESPALELFF.

J is TRBJ2-7 and V is TRBV7-6, with D tentatively TRBD1 (8 bases). The germline CDR1 and CDR2 sequences are SGHVS and FNYEAQ. The CDR3 covers 14 residues. The ends were cut back, 4 bases at V and 6 bases at J, with 16 bases in the middle. CDR3 in amino acids: CASSSLTGEGEQYF. In DNA form, the CDR3 reads TGTGCCAGCAGCTCCCTGACAGGGGAGGGCGAGCAGTACTTC.

The chain carries TRBV13 and TRBJ2-3; D perhaps matches TRBD2 (7 bases). The V end was cut by 5 bases, the J end by 6 bases, with 12 bases between. The CDR3 has 13 amino acids. Germline CDR1 and CDR2: PRHDT and FYEKMQ (reference sequence). CDR3 in DNA: TGTGCCAGCAGCCGTAGGGGGGGGGATACGCAGTATTTT. It yields the protein CASSRRGGDTQYF.

The chain uses TRBV19 and TRBJ2-3; 13 bases match TRBD2. CDR3 length equals 16 residues. The J segment lost 0 bases and the V segment lost 4 bases, leaving 1 base of the junction unmatched. CDR1 and CDR2 from the germline V gene are LNHDA and SQIVND (reference sequence). The CDR3 loop reads CASSTGLAGSTDTQYF. In DNA, the CDR3 is TGTGCCAGTAGTACGGGACTAGCGGGAAGCACAGATACGCAGTATTTT.

This chain's CDR3 is CASSHCSGSNYEQYF. DNA of the CDR3: TGCGCCAGCAGTCACTGTAGCGGGAGCAACTACGAGCAGTACTTC. V usage is TRBV23-1 and J usage is TRBJ2-7; 9 positions agree with TRBD2. TRBV23-1 is an open reading frame whose function is uncertain. Trimming removed 3 bases from V and 3 bases from J; junction bases left unmatched: 6. This CDR3 has 15 residues.

The chain uses TRBV4-3 and TRBJ1-6; D not resolved. V was shortened by 0 bases and J by 9 bases, with 12 bases between the two germline ends. CDR3 length equals 15 residues. Per the germline V gene, CDR1 is LGHNA and CDR2 is YSLEER. The CDR3 DNA reads as TGCGCCAGCAGCCAAGATATCGGACTTGTTTCACCCCTCCACTTT. This sequence encodes CASSQDIGLVSPLHF.

The rearrangement links TRBV5-1 to TRBJ2-3; D may be TRBD1 (5 bases). The length of the CDR3 is 16 residues. Trimming left V 2 bases short and J 2 bases short, with 15 bases between. Germline loops: CDR1 SGHRS, CDR2 YFSETQ. DNA of the CDR3: TGCGCCAGCAGCTTCGGACAAGTTGGGTTCACAGATACGCAGTATTTT. Its protein product is CASSFGQVGFTDTQYF.

The chain joins TRBV10-2 to TRBJ2-1; 7 nucleotides agree with TRBD2. CDR3 length: 14 residues. Trimming removed 7 bases from V and 4 bases from J; junction bases left unmatched: 7. CDR1 is WSHSY and CDR2 is SAAADI in the germline V gene. CDR3 residues: CASTREAGYNEQFF. In DNA form, the CDR3 reads TGCGCCAGCACCCGGGAGGCAGGGTACAATGAGCAGTTCTTC.

This sequence joins TRBV7-9 and TRBJ2-2; D remains unclear. CDR1 and CDR2 (germline): SEHNR, FQNEAQ (reference sequence). The germline V and J ends were trimmed by 1 base and 3 bases, with 6 bases remaining between them. The CDR3 contains 14 residues. The chain's CDR3 is CASSLDRYTGELFF. The CDR3 DNA reads as TGTGCCAGCAGCTTAGACCGGTACACCGGGGAGCTGTTTTTT.

The rearrangement links TRBV6-6 to TRBJ2-5; 9 bases are shared with TRBD2. The CDR3 spans 14 residues. Germline CDR1 and CDR2: MNHNY and SVGAGI (reference sequence). V was pared by 5 bases and J by 1 base, with 2 bases of the junction left unmatched. Written as DNA, the CDR3 is TGTGCCAGCAGTGATAGCGGGGGCCAAGAGACCCAGTACTTC. This encodes CASSDSGGQETQYF.

This clone was seen only once. The V and J genes are TRBV10-2 and TRBJ1-2; D gene unclear. Germline V gene lookup returns CDR1 WSHSY and CDR2 SAAADI. This CDR3 is built from 15 residues. Between the trimmed V and J ends, which lost 0 bases and 7 bases, there was a span of 15 bases. CDR3 DNA sequence: TGCGCCAGCAGTGAGTCAGTTCAGGACGGTGGTGGCTACACCTTC. Translating gives CASSESVQDGGGYTF.

Only one count was recorded for this clone. The gene calls are TRBV18 and TRBJ1-2; 7 nucleotides align to TRBD1. The CDR3 extends over 14 amino acids. Germline loops: CDR1 KGHSH, CDR2 LQKENI. With 3 bases clipped from V and 2 bases from J, the junction kept 3 bases outside the gene matches. The CDR3 protein is CASSPDRENYGYTF. Here the CDR3 DNA reads TGTGCCAGCTCACCTGACAGGGAAAACTATGGCTACACCTTC.

The table lists this clone with a count of one. This chain joins TRBV5-1 and TRBJ2-1; weak D call: TRBD2 (6 bases). V gave up 0 bases and J gave up 9 bases, with 16 bases separating them. The germline gives CDR1 SGHRS, CDR2 YFSETQ. The length of the CDR3 is 15 residues. The CDR3 protein is CASSLEVLGGVEQFF. The CDR3 DNA reads as TGCGCCAGCAGCTTGGAGGTCCTAGGCGGGGTTGAGCAGTTCTTC.

This clone was seen a single time. The chain has TRBV12-5 and TRBJ2-2; TRBD1 agrees at 7 bases. This CDR3 spans 16 amino acids. The germline CDR1 and CDR2 sequences are LGHNT and FRNRAP. The V and J ends lost 6 bases and 6 bases, in that order; junction bases with no gene match: 13. The CDR3 DNA is TGTGCTAGTGGGCCACCTAGGGACAGTAGATCCGGGGAGCTGTTTTTT. Translation gives CASGPPRDSRSGELFF.

The CDR3 nucleotides read TGTGCCAGCAGCTTAGGGGGGGCTGAGTTGACCCAGTACTTC. As protein: CASSLGGAELTQYF. The gene calls are TRBV13 and TRBJ2-5, with D perhaps TRBD1 (6 bases). V was pared by 0 bases and J by 7 bases, with 12 bases between. The CDR3 has 14 amino acids. Per germline, CDR1 PRHDT and CDR2 FYEKMQ (reference sequence).

This clone was observed a few times. CDR3 amino acids: CASSPGLAMYEQYF. CDR3 bases: TGTGCCAGCAGCCCCGGACTAGCAATGTACGAGCAGTACTTC. The rearrangement joins TRBV11-2 to TRBJ2-7; 8 bases fit TRBD2. The CDR3 has 14 residues. Losses at the gene ends were 5 bases for V and 4 bases for J; bases not matched to a gene: 7. Looked up from germline, CDR1 is SGHAT and CDR2 is FQNNGV.

V gene TRBV5-1 combines with J gene TRBJ1-4; no clear D. Germline V gene data show CDR1 as SGHRS and CDR2 as YFSETQ. The CDR3 sequence is 13 residues long. V lost 0 bases to trimming and J lost 8 bases, with 8 bases between them. The CDR3 spells CASSLGSREKLFF. CDR3 DNA sequence: TGCGCCAGCAGCTTGGGGTCTCGGGAAAAACTGTTTTTT. Looking up the rest from reference TRBV5-1 and TRBJ1-4 gives the full variable domain: KAGVTQTPRYLIKTRGQQVTLSCSPISGHRSVSWYQQTPGQGLQFLFEYFSETQRNKGNFPGRFSGRQFSNSRSEMNVSTLELGDSALYLCASSLGSREKLFFGSGTQLSVL.

This clone was seen more than once but under ten times. This chain uses TRBV11-3 with TRBJ1-4, with a weak D call TRBD1 (6 bases). The CDR3 is 16 residues long. Germline V gene lookup returns CDR1 SGHNT and CDR2 YENEEA. The ends were cut back, 8 bases at V and 4 bases at J, with 20 bases in the middle. The CDR3 here is CASYHSPPGVNEKLFF. The DNA for the CDR3 is TGTGCCAGCTACCATTCCCCCCCAGGGGTTAATGAAAAACTGTTTTTT.

The chain recombines TRBV6-5 with TRBJ2-1; possible D gene TRBD1, 6 bases. Deletions cut 5 bases from V and 2 bases from J, with 13 bases between. In germline, CDR1 is MNHEY, CDR2 SVGAGI. CDR3 length equals 15 residues. The CDR3 coding sequence is TGTGCCAGCAGTCCACCACAGGGAACCTACAATGAGCAGTTCTTC. As protein: CASSPPQGTYNEQFF.